These 14 T cell receptor beta chains share one sample of origin, sequenced in a study of cytomegalovirus exposure and HLA in healthy donors. PCR involved 60 Vbeta and 13 Jbeta primers. Only in-frame clones appear in the TCRdb table, and some are missing; sequencing was by immunoSEQ multiplex PCR. This sample has some 120,000 clones, with around four fifths found just once. Material for sequencing was PBMCs. These receptors all stem from a woman between 40 and 55 years old in good health and CMV-seronegative.

This clone was observed a handful of times. The genes are TRBV11-3 and TRBJ2-3; TRBD2 matches at 13 bases. The CDR3 contains 17 residues. With 1 base clipped from V and 4 bases from J, the junction kept 5 bases outside the gene matches. In germline, CDR1 is SGHNT, CDR2 YENEEA. The CDR3 sequence: CASSLGLAGGVADTQYF. The CDR3, as DNA: TGTGCCAGCAGCTTAGGACTAGCGGGGGGTGTCGCAGATACGCAGTATTTT.

In this sample, this clone turned up a few times. V is TRBV7-2 and J is TRBJ2-1; 7 nucleotides agree with TRBD2. This CDR3 contains 15 residues. V trimming: 4 bases; J trimming: 3 bases; junction bases outside the gene matches: 6. Germline CDR1 SGHTA, CDR2 FQGNSA. The CDR3: CASSSDWEGYNEQFF. Written as DNA, the CDR3 is TGTGCCAGCAGCTCGGACTGGGAGGGCTACAATGAGCAGTTCTTC.

The chain links TRBV5-4 to TRBJ2-1, with TRBD2 identical over 9 bases. CDR1 and CDR2 (germline): SGHNT, YYREEE (reference sequence). Losses at the gene ends were 3 bases for V and 2 bases for J; bases not matched to a gene: 12. The CDR3 has 18 residues. The CDR3 spells CASSSHRLAELTYNEQFF. The CDR3, as DNA: TGTGCCAGCAGCTCCCATAGACTAGCGGAGTTGACCTACAATGAGCAGTTCTTC.

This clone was picked up a small number of times. The chain has TRBV7-9 and TRBJ2-5; 12 nucleotides agree with TRBD1. CDR3 length: 13 amino acids. The trim removed 10 bases at V and 5 bases at J, leaving 5 bases unmatched. Germline V gives CDR1 SEHNR, CDR2 FQNEAQ (reference sequence). The CDR3 region has the DNA TGTGCCACCGGGACAGGGGGCGAGGAGACCCAGTACTTC. This encodes CATGTGGEETQYF. The full variable domain, its missing parts supplied by reference TRBV7-9 and TRBJ2-5, is DTGVSQNPRHKITKRGQNVTFRCDPISEHNRLYWYRQTLGQGPEFLTYFQNEAQLEKSRLLSDRFSAERPKGSFSTLEIQRTEQGDSAMYLCATGTGGEETQYFGPGTRLLVL.

This chain links TRBV7-6 with TRBJ2-2; TRBD2 matches 7 bases. The CDR3 loop spans 13 amino acids. CDR1 is SGHVS and CDR2 is FNYEAQ in the germline V gene. V trimming: 7 bases; J trimming: 7 bases; junction bases outside the gene matches: 6. The CDR3 is CASKGRADGELFF. CDR3 DNA: TGTGCCAGCAAAGGGAGGGCGGACGGGGAGCTGTTTTTT.

The chain joins TRBV12-5 to TRBJ1-6, with D perhaps TRBD1 (5 bases). The ends were cut back, 5 bases at V and 3 bases at J, with 14 bases in the middle. The CDR3 sequence is 16 residues long. Germline V CDR1 and CDR2: LGHNT, FRNRAP. The CDR3 region has the DNA TGTGCTAGTGGTCTCAAAATAGACAGCTATAATTCACCCCTCCACTTT. This encodes CASGLKIDSYNSPLHF.

The chain links TRBV4-3 to TRBJ2-6, with D perhaps TRBD2 (6 bases). Trimming pared 4 bases from V and 0 bases from J, leaving 10 bases between. This CDR3 is 16 amino acids long. Germline V gene lookup returns CDR1 LGHNA and CDR2 YSLEER. CDR3 loop: CASSPAGNSGANVLTF. The CDR3 nucleotides are TGCGCCAGCAGCCCTGCGGGGAACTCTGGGGCCAACGTCCTGACTTTC.

V usage is TRBV2 and J usage is TRBJ2-3; 7 bases align to TRBD2. CDR1 and CDR2 from the germline V gene are SNHLY and FYNNEI. V lost 1 base to trimming and J lost 0 bases; unmatched junction nucleotides: 1. This CDR3 spans 15 amino acids. CDR3 protein: CASSEGGGSTDTQYF. The CDR3 DNA reads TGTGCCAGCAGTGAAGGCGGGGGAAGCACAGATACGCAGTATTTT.

This chain links TRBV21-1 with TRBJ2-3; TRBD2, the D gene given by the table, was not confirmed from the DNA. TRBV21-1 is a pseudogene segment. This CDR3 has 18 residues. CDR3 nucleotides: TGTGCCAGCAGCAAAGCCCCCCCGGTCGAGCGGGACACAGATACGCAGTATTTT. It is translated as CASSKAPPVERDTDTQYF.

This clone was picked up a small number of times. This chain links TRBV7-6 with TRBJ2-7; the match to TRBD1 covers 10 bases. The CDR3 spans 14 residues. The V gene end was trimmed by 5 bases and the J gene end by 4 bases; junction bases not matched to a gene: 5. Germline loops: CDR1 SGHVS, CDR2 FNYEAQ. Here the CDR3 DNA reads TGTGCCAGCAGCCGCGGGACAGGGGTTTACGAGCAGTACTTC. As protein: CASSRGTGVYEQYF.

J is TRBJ2-7 and V is TRBV7-2; 8 bases fit TRBD2. This CDR3 contains 17 residues. J gave up 6 bases and V 5 bases, and 18 bases lay outside the gene matches. The germline CDR1 and CDR2 sequences are SGHTA and FQGNSA. The CDR3 here is CASSRDSGNLKMSEQYF. The CDR3 DNA sequence: TGTGCCAGCAGCCGAGATAGCGGGAACCTGAAAATGTCCGAGCAGTACTTC.

The chain joins TRBV9 to TRBJ2-1; 10 bases fit TRBD2. The CDR3 has 15 residues. The germline CDR1 and CDR2 sequences are SGDLS and YYNGEE. The V gene end was trimmed by 1 base and the J gene end by 4 bases; junction bases not matched to a gene: 2. DNA for the CDR3: TGTGCCAGCAGCGTATATAGCGGGGGGTACAATGAGCAGTTCTTC. It is translated as CASSVYSGGYNEQFF.

This chain's CDR3 is CASSPVAGDNNEQFF. In DNA form, the CDR3 reads TGTGCCAGCAGCCCCGTCGCGGGGGATAACAATGAGCAGTTCTTC. V and J are TRBV9 and TRBJ2-1, with TRBD2 matching over 7 bases. CDR3 size: 15 residues. Germline CDR1 and CDR2: SGDLS and YYNGEE. With V trimmed by 4 bases and J by 5 bases, 9 bases remained unmatched.

The chain carries TRBV30 and TRBJ1-2, with D uncertain. The CDR3 length is 12 residues. The germline V gene has CDR1 GTSNPN and CDR2 SVGIG (reference sequence). Between the trimmed V and J ends, which lost 2 bases and 8 bases, there was a span of 12 bases. In DNA form, the CDR3 reads TGTGCCTGGAGTTACTCCGAACGAGGCTACACCTTC. Protein sequence: CAWSYSERGYTF.